One TCR beta chain is described in this entry. Its antigen is unknown. This sample stems from a study of T cell responses to AZD1222 COVID-19 vaccine. Generated by immunoSEQ multiplex PCR, the TCRdb table keeps only in-frame clones and is missing some. This table has fewer than 150,000 clones, approximately 93% appearing once. The V and J ends lost 1 base and 2 bases respectively, with 9 bases between them. Germline lookup yields CDR1 GTSNPN and CDR2 SVGIG (reference sequence). This CDR3 is built from 14 residues. Notes on the study in general: Nearly half of spike-specific TCRs reportedly go after variant regions that carry no mutations.

The chain couples TRBV30 to TRBJ1-3, with D unclear. This sequence was found in an adult in good health. The starting material was peripheral blood, obtained on day 0 of AZD1222 vaccination. The CDR3 DNA reads TGTGCCTGGAGTGACGGTATAACTGGAAACACCATATATTTT. It translates to CAWSDGITGNTIYF.